Below, 25 T cell receptor beta chains from the same sample are listed, as sequenced in a study of T cell repertoires in cytomegalovirus infection. No cognate antigen is known for these TCRs. Each CDR3 protein gets one entry after TCRdb re-called the reads with MiXCR. Here the sample spans tens of thousands of distinct CDR3 sequences, about a third being singletons. The sequenced sample was PBMCs, sequenced either directly or after in vitro stimulation (not recorded which). All receptors derive from a human donor in good health (CMV status not recorded). Some clones in this sample may be carry-over from other donors' samples.

This clonotype was found a few times. The genes are TRBV7-8 and TRBJ2-3; 9 bases align to TRBD2. Germline V gene lookup returns CDR1 SGHVS and CDR2 FQNEAQ. Trimming removed 5 bases from V and 3 bases from J; junction bases left unmatched: 6. The CDR3 is made up of 15 amino acids. The CDR3 region has the DNA TGTGCCAGCAGCGGGAGCGGGAGGAGGACAGATACGCAGTATTTT. It specifies CASSGSGRRTDTQYF. Full variable domain (remainder filled in from reference TRBV7-8 and TRBJ2-3): GAGVSQSPRYKVAKRGQDVALRCDPISGHVSLFWYQQALGQGPEFLTYFQNEAQLDKSGLPSDRFFAERPEGSVSTLKIQRTQQEDSAVYLCASSGSGRRTDTQYFGPGTRLTVL.

This clonotype was seen at least ten times. The chain uses TRBV12-3 or TRBV12-4 and TRBJ1-6; no clear D gene. V gave up 3 bases and J gave up 7 bases, with 4 bases separating them. The CDR3 spans 12 residues. CDR3 sequence (DNA): TGTGCCAGCAGTTTCGGCAATTCACCCCTCCACTTT. Encoded protein: CASSFGNSPLHF.

This clonotype came up a few times. The rearrangement uses TRBV28 and TRBJ2-7, with TRBD1 matching over 9 bases. Germline V gene data show CDR1 as MDHEN and CDR2 as SYDVKM. Unmatched junction bases numbered 8, after V lost 3 bases and J lost 5 bases. The CDR3 runs to 15 residues. The CDR3 region has the DNA TGTGCCAGCAGTTTTCTGGGGACAGGGTTTAACGAGCAGTACTTC. It is translated as CASSFLGTGFNEQYF.

This clonotype has at least ten counts. This chain uses TRBV7-8 with TRBJ1-3; D not certain. Germline V gene sequence: CDR1 SGHVS, CDR2 FQNEAQ. CDR3 length: 12 residues. Trimming shortened V by 1 base and J by 7 bases, and 5 bases separated the two germline ends. For the CDR3, the DNA is TGTGCCAGCAGCTTAGATCGGAACACCATATATTTT. Translation: CASSLDRNTIYF.

This clonotype was seen ten or more times. The chain links TRBV7-2 to TRBJ2-7; no firm D call. V was pared by 3 bases and J by 5 bases, with 11 bases between. The CDR3 sequence is 13 residues long. Germline V gene lookup returns CDR1 SGHTA and CDR2 FQGNSA. CDR3 residues: CASSFSASDEQYF. The CDR3 nucleotides are TGTGCCAGCAGCTTTTCGGCTTCCGACGAGCAGTACTTC.

In its sample, this clonotype was seen a few times. The rearrangement joins TRBV2 to TRBJ1-5; D gene uncertain. This CDR3 region has 15 residues. Trimming left V 1 base short and J 1 base short, with 8 bases between. Germline V lookup: CDR1 SNHLY, CDR2 FYNNEI. CDR3 sequence reads: CASSEGVRSNQPQHF. The CDR3 DNA reads TGTGCCAGCAGTGAAGGCGTCCGAAGCAATCAGCCCCAGCATTTT.

The V and J genes are TRBV28 and TRBJ1-5; D remains unclear. The CDR3 loop spans 14 amino acids. V was clipped by 5 bases and J by 1 base, with 9 bases between them. Germline lookup yields CDR1 MDHEN and CDR2 SYDVKM. The chain's CDR3 is CASSPYVSNQPQHF. CDR3 bases: TGTGCCAGCAGTCCATACGTGAGCAATCAGCCCCAGCATTTT.

This clonotype is a singleton in its sample. This chain uses TRBV3-1 with TRBJ1-6; 9 bases map to TRBD1. Trimming removed 4 bases from V and 7 bases from J; junction bases left unmatched: 8. CDR3 size: 16 residues. The V gene's germline CDR1 is LGHDT and CDR2 YNNKEL (reference sequence). CDR3 nucleotide sequence: TGTGCCAGCAGCCCTCTGAGCGGGACAGGGAATTCACCCCTCCACTTT. This gives the protein CASSPLSGTGNSPLHF. The full variable domain, completed using reference TRBV3-1 and TRBJ1-6, is DTAVSQTPKYLVTQMGNDKSIKCEQNLGHDTMYWYKQDSKKFLKIMFSYNNKELIINETVPNRFSPKSPDKAHLNLHINSLELGDSAVYFCASSPLSGTGNSPLHFGNGTRLTVT.

The rearrangement joins TRBV19 to TRBJ2-1, with D perhaps given as TRBD1 or TRBD2 (5 bases each). The CDR3 is made up of 14 amino acids. The ends were cut back, 1 base at V and 8 bases at J, with 12 bases in the middle. Germline CDR1 reads LNHDA; CDR2 reads SQIVND (reference sequence). CDR3 DNA: TGTGCCAGTAGTATAGGAAGGGGTAGCGATGAGCAGTTCTTC. It codes for CASSIGRGSDEQFF.

This chain uses TRBV2 with TRBJ1-1; D gene unclear. Looked up from germline, CDR1 is SNHLY and CDR2 is FYNNEI. Trimming removed 7 bases from V and 5 bases from J, with 14 bases in between. The CDR3 is 13 residues long. The CDR3 loop is CASKFANPTEAFF. CDR3 nucleotide sequence: TGTGCCAGCAAGTTCGCCAACCCTACTGAAGCTTTCTTT.

The sample holds many counts of this clonotype. The chain combines TRBV5-5 with TRBJ1-5; no firm D call. The CDR3 consists of 13 residues. CDR1 is SGHKS and CDR2 is YYEKEE in the germline V gene (reference sequence). V was pared by 1 base and J by 6 bases, with 8 bases between. CDR3 in DNA: TGTGCCAGCAGCTTGTTGTCCGGTCAGCCCCAGCATTTT. Protein: CASSLLSGQPQHF.

V gene TRBV2 combines with J gene TRBJ2-6; D is perhaps TRBD2 (6 bases). The V gene lost 3 bases and the J gene lost 2 bases, with 8 bases spanning the gap. Germline V gene lookup returns CDR1 SNHLY and CDR2 FYNNEI. This CDR3 has 15 residues. The CDR3 sequence: CASSDSGAGANVLTF. CDR3 bases: TGTGCCAGCAGTGATTCGGGGGCTGGGGCCAACGTCCTGACTTTC.

The chain carries TRBV15 and TRBJ1-1; no reliable D call. This CDR3 has 15 residues. CDR1 and CDR2 (germline): LNHNV, YYDKDF (reference sequence). V was pared by 0 bases and J by 7 bases, with 15 bases between. The CDR3 nucleotides read TGTGCCACCAGCAGAGATAACACCGGTTCAGGTGAAGCTTTCTTT. Its protein is CATSRDNTGSGEAFF.

This clonotype came up a few times. V usage is TRBV27 and J usage is TRBJ2-1, with D perhaps given as TRBD1 or TRBD2 (5 bases each). Germline values: CDR1 MNHEY, CDR2 SMNVEV (reference sequence). The CDR3 covers 14 residues. Deletions cut 6 bases from V and 7 bases from J, with 16 bases between. CDR3 amino acids: CASSGTQVENEQFF. CDR3 coding DNA: TGTGCCAGCAGCGGGACCCAGGTGGAAAATGAGCAGTTCTTC.

This chain links TRBV7-2 with TRBJ1-2, with 9 bases that match TRBD1. The trim removed 2 bases at V and 8 bases at J, leaving 12 bases unmatched. The CDR3 covers 16 residues. The germline V gene has CDR1 SGHTA and CDR2 FQGNSA. CDR3 nucleotides: TGTGCCAGCAGCTTACCCCTAGGACAGGGGCGTTCCGGCTACACCTTC. It translates to CASSLPLGQGRSGYTF.

The sample holds one count of this clonotype. CDR3 coding DNA: TGCGCCAGCAGCTCGCCGATAGCGGGGGGGCCTTACAATGAGCAGTTCTTC. It specifies CASSSPIAGGPYNEQFF. V is TRBV5-1 and J is TRBJ2-1; 11 bases map to TRBD2. CDR1 is SGHRS and CDR2 is YFSETQ in the germline V gene. The CDR3 runs 17 residues. Trimming removed 3 bases from V and 4 bases from J; junction bases left unmatched: 9.

The chain joins TRBV11-2 to TRBJ2-3; D may be TRBD2 (6 bases). CDR3 length equals 15 residues. Germline V gene lookup returns CDR1 SGHAT and CDR2 FQNNGV. Trimming took off 6 bases at V and 1 base at J, with 14 bases between the two ends. CDR3 DNA sequence: TGTGCCAGCAGACCGTGGGGGGAGGGCACAGATACGCAGTATTTT. Translation: CASRPWGEGTDTQYF.

In this sample, this clonotype turned up a few times. In DNA form, the CDR3 reads TGTGCCAGCAGCTCCCTCAGGGAGCAGTACTTC. It is translated as CASSSLREQYF. The chain uses TRBV7-2 and TRBJ2-7; D unresolved. The CDR3 contains 11 residues. Germline V gives CDR1 SGHTA, CDR2 FQGNSA. V dropped 4 bases and J dropped 7 bases, with 8 bases sitting between them.

The chain employs TRBV11-3 and TRBJ2-3; D possibly corresponds to TRBD2 (5 bases). Trimming shortened V by 5 bases and J by 2 bases, and 14 bases separated the two germline ends. Germline CDR1 and CDR2: SGHNT and YENEEA. This CDR3 is built from 15 residues. The DNA for the CDR3 is TGTGCCAGCAGCCCCCTGGCGGAGGACACAGATACGCAGTATTTT. Protein sequence: CASSPLAEDTDTQYF.

A few counts support this clonotype. In DNA, the CDR3 is TGTGCCAGCAACCAACACCTGGGACAGGGGAGCGTAGACGAGCAGTACTTC. This codes for CASNQHLGQGSVDEQYF. V and J are TRBV6-1 and TRBJ2-7, with 10 bases identical to TRBD1. The CDR3 is 17 amino acids. The J segment lost 5 bases and the V segment lost 7 bases, leaving 17 bases of the junction unmatched. Per germline, CDR1 MNHNS and CDR2 SASEGT.

The chain has TRBV12-5 and TRBJ2-1, with a tentative D call TRBD2 (6 bases). The germline V gene encodes CDR1 LGHNT and CDR2 FRNRAP. The CDR3 is made up of 16 amino acids. V was shortened by 5 bases and J by 4 bases, with 18 bases between the two germline ends. CDR3 nucleotides: TGTGCTAGTGGTCCCTATTTAGGGACTGCTTACAATGAGCAGTTCTTC. Translation gives CASGPYLGTAYNEQFF.

There are a few counts of this clonotype. The V and J genes are TRBV7-2 and TRBJ2-7; no firm D call. This CDR3 spans 14 amino acids. Trimming pared 5 bases from V and 2 bases from J, leaving 13 bases between. Germline V gives CDR1 SGHTA, CDR2 FQGNSA. The CDR3 DNA reads TGTGCCAGCAGCCACCTAACAGAGACCTACGAGCAGTACTTC. Its protein is CASSHLTETYEQYF.

The gene calls are TRBV7-2 and TRBJ2-7; 8 nucleotides line up with TRBD1. Germline CDR1 reads SGHTA; CDR2 reads FQGNSA. The CDR3 spans 15 residues. The J segment lost 0 bases and the V segment lost 2 bases, leaving 3 bases of the junction unmatched. CDR3 in amino acids: CASSLNRGSSYEQYF. Here the CDR3 DNA reads TGTGCCAGCAGCTTAAACAGGGGGAGCTCCTACGAGCAGTACTTC.

This chain connects TRBV27 to TRBJ2-7; D remains unclear. The CDR3 runs to 13 residues. V lost 6 bases to trimming and J lost 0 bases, with 9 bases between them. The germline V gene encodes CDR1 MNHEY and CDR2 SMNVEV (reference sequence). CDR3 region: CASRPHRSYEQYF. The CDR3 coding sequence is TGTGCCAGCAGGCCCCACCGCTCCTACGAGCAGTACTTC.

The chain uses TRBV24-1 and TRBJ2-7; weak D call: TRBD2 (6 bases). The CDR3 has 14 amino acids. Per germline, CDR1 KGHDR and CDR2 SFDVKD. V was shortened by 2 bases and J by 4 bases, with 11 bases between the two germline ends. CDR3 region: CATSDWRGFYEQYF. The CDR3 bases are TGTGCCACCAGTGATTGGCGGGGATTTTACGAGCAGTACTTC.